The 30 T cell receptor beta chains given below trace back to one sample, sequenced in a study of cytomegalovirus exposure and HLA in healthy donors (dated by TCRdb to 2017 to 2019). Libraries came from the immunoSEQ multiplex PCR assay. For the multiplex PCR, a mixture combining 60 forward primers for TCR Vbeta segments and 13 reverse primers for TCR Jbeta segments was used. Entries here come from immuneACCESS through TCRdb and include only in-frame sequences with V and J called. Some clones fail to appear in such tables; in the studies checked, an unresolved V gene covers under half of the shortfall, and the cause of the remainder is unknown. In all, the sample holds 100,000 or so clones, and around 79% of those were seen once. The top ten hold under 2% of the sample. Input material: PBMCs. Every receptor here comes from a woman between 35 and 50 years old in good health and CMV-seronegative.

The chain has TRBV19 and TRBJ2-7, with D hard to call. Trimming left V 4 bases short and J 2 bases short, with 6 bases between. The CDR3 is 12 amino acids. Per the germline V gene, CDR1 is LNHDA and CDR2 is SQIVND (reference sequence). The CDR3 nucleotides read TGTGCCAGTAGTAACCTAGCCTACGAGCAGTACTTC. Residues: CASSNLAYEQYF.

The V gene is TRBV27, the J gene TRBJ2-3; 12 bases agree with TRBD2. From germline, CDR1 is MNHEY and CDR2 SMNVEV (reference sequence). J gave up 8 bases and V 6 bases, and 12 bases lay outside the gene matches. This CDR3 comprises 16 residues. The CDR3 DNA reads TGTGCCAGCAGGTTCCTAGCGGGGGGGGTTCAAGGTACGCAGTATTTT. Its translation is CASRFLAGGVQGTQYF.

The V and J genes are TRBV4-3 and TRBJ1-1, with 7 bases matching TRBD1. The CDR3 extends over 14 amino acids. Per germline, CDR1 LGHNA and CDR2 YSLEER. With 7 bases clipped from V and 4 bases from J, the junction kept 9 bases outside the gene matches. CDR3 region: CASTKKQGGTEAFF. Written as DNA, the CDR3 is TGCGCCAGCACTAAAAAGCAGGGGGGCACTGAAGCTTTCTTT.

The chain is built from TRBV7-2 and TRBJ2-7; no clear D gene. The CDR3 is 14 amino acids. CDR1 SGHTA and CDR2 FQGNSA come from the germline V gene. V lost 1 base and J lost 4, with 11 bases in between. The CDR3 DNA reads as TGTGCCAGCAGCTTAGGGCCCGGAGCGTACGAGCAGTACTTC. Protein product: CASSLGPGAYEQYF.

The chain recombines TRBV9 with TRBJ2-1; TRBD2 matches at 16 bases. The length of the CDR3 is 15 residues. With 5 bases clipped from V and 9 bases from J, the junction kept 5 bases outside the gene matches. Germline V CDR1 and CDR2: SGDLS, YYNGEE. This CDR3 is CASSAGTSGGVEQFF. The CDR3 nucleotides are TGTGCCAGCAGTGCCGGGACTAGCGGGGGGGTTGAGCAGTTCTTC.

The chain couples TRBV7-9 to TRBJ2-2, with D uncertain. Per germline, CDR1 SEHNR and CDR2 FQNEAQ (reference sequence). V was shortened by 3 bases and J by 0 bases, with 8 bases between the two germline ends. The CDR3 sequence is 15 residues long. CDR3 nucleotide sequence: TGTGCCAGCAGCTTTGGTCAGGCGAACACCGGGGAGCTGTTTTTT. The encoded protein is CASSFGQANTGELFF.

The chain recombines TRBV5-4 with TRBJ2-1, with D possibly matching TRBD1 (6 bases). Trimming took off 0 bases at V and 6 bases at J, with 10 bases between the two ends. The CDR3 sequence is 14 residues long. CDR1 and CDR2 from the germline V gene are SGHNT and YYREEE (reference sequence). This chain's CDR3 is CASSLEGTSNEQFF. The CDR3 DNA reads as TGTGCCAGCAGCTTGGAGGGGACAAGCAATGAGCAGTTCTTC.

The V gene is TRBV10-3, the J gene TRBJ1-4; possibly TRBD1 for D (5 bases). The V end was cut by 0 bases, the J end by 2 bases, with 13 bases between. There are 17 residues in the CDR3. Looked up from germline, CDR1 is ENHRY and CDR2 is SYGVKD. CDR3 sequence: CAISESMGLKTNEKLFF. The CDR3 DNA reads TGTGCCATCAGTGAGTCAATGGGGCTTAAGACTAATGAAAAACTGTTTTTT.

This chain uses TRBV7-3 with TRBJ2-1; TRBD2 agrees at 7 bases. The CDR3 has 15 amino acids. J was trimmed by 5 bases and V by 1 base; bases with no gene match: 5. Germline assignment: CDR1 SGHTA and CDR2 FQGTGA. The CDR3: CASSLNSGQNNEQFF. DNA for the CDR3: TGTGCCAGCAGCTTAAATAGCGGGCAAAACAATGAGCAGTTCTTC.

This clone was counted between two and nine times. The chain combines TRBV2 with TRBJ1-1; 7 nucleotides agree with TRBD1. V was pared by 7 bases and J by 6 bases, with 2 bases of the junction left unmatched. The CDR3 spans 11 residues. Germline V gene lookup returns CDR1 SNHLY and CDR2 FYNNEI. CDR3 sequence (DNA): TGTGCCAGCAACAGGGGACCTGAAGCTTTCTTT. It translates to CASNRGPEAFF.

As concerns this clone: The junction departs from the called germline gene at one end, perhaps through a read error. The rearrangement links TRBV7-9 to TRBJ2-7, with a tentative D call TRBD1 (6 bases). Per germline, CDR1 SEHNR and CDR2 FQNEAQ (reference sequence). This CDR3 region has 14 residues. As DNA, the CDR3 is TGTTCCAGCAGCCCGAGACAGGATACCTACGAGCAGTACTTC. Translated: CSSSPRQDTYEQYF.

J is TRBJ2-5 and V is TRBV11-2, with 12 bases lining up with TRBD2. The V segment lost 5 bases and the J segment 4 bases; nucleotides outside the gene matches: 17. This CDR3 has 19 residues. CDR1 and CDR2 from the germline V gene are SGHAT and FQNNGV. In DNA form, the CDR3 reads TGTGCCAGCAGCCATCCCACGGGACTAGCGGGTGAGGTGGGAGAGACCCAGTACTTC. Translation: CASSHPTGLAGEVGETQYF.

About this clone: At one end, the junction sequence differs from germline, possibly due to a read error. J is TRBJ2-7 and V is TRBV7-9; 13 nucleotides line up with TRBD2. In germline, CDR1 is SEHNR, CDR2 FQNEAQ (reference sequence). This CDR3 comprises 15 residues. CDR3 nucleotides: TGTTCCAGCAGCCCCGGGACTAGCGGGGCGCACGAGCAGTACTTC. It codes for CSSSPGTSGAHEQYF. Variable domain in full (rest from reference TRBV7-9 and TRBJ2-7): DTGVSQNPRHKITKRGQNVTFRCDPISEHNRLYWYRQTLGQGPEFLTYFQNEAQLEKSRLLSDRFSAERPKGSFSTLEIQRTEQGDSAMYLCSSSPGTSGAHEQYFGPGTRLTVT.

Regarding this clone: An end of the junction does not agree with germline; a read error may underlie this. V and J are TRBV7-9 and TRBJ2-5; 14 bases match TRBD2. The CDR3 extends over 16 amino acids. Looked up from germline, CDR1 is SEHNR and CDR2 is FQNEAQ (reference sequence). Here the CDR3 reads CSSSLTSGRALETQYF. DNA for the CDR3: TGTTCCAGCAGCTTGACTAGCGGGAGGGCGTTGGAGACCCAGTACTTC. The full variable domain, rest sourced from reference TRBV7-9 and TRBJ2-5, is DTGVSQNPRHKITKRGQNVTFRCDPISEHNRLYWYRQTLGQGPEFLTYFQNEAQLEKSRLLSDRFSAERPKGSFSTLEIQRTEQGDSAMYLCSSSLTSGRALETQYFGPGTRLLVL.

The rearrangement joins TRBV27 to TRBJ1-2, with D possibly TRBD1 on 5 matching bases. Germline V lookup: CDR1 MNHEY, CDR2 SMNVEV (reference sequence). The CDR3 is 14 amino acids. Trimming removed 2 bases at V and 3 bases at J, with 10 bases between. The CDR3, as DNA: TGTGCCAGCAGTTTAACCCCACAGGACTATGGCTACACCTTC. This encodes CASSLTPQDYGYTF.

The chain combines TRBV7-2 with TRBJ2-7; 12 nucleotides line up with TRBD2. The CDR3 consists of 14 residues. CDR1 and CDR2 (germline): SGHTA, FQGNSA. The ends lost 5 bases at V and 3 bases at J; junction bases unmatched: 2. The CDR3 is CASSTTSGGYEQYF. CDR3 coding DNA: TGTGCCAGCAGCACGACTAGCGGGGGCTACGAGCAGTACTTC.

The rearrangement joins TRBV12-5 to TRBJ1-5; no clear D gene. Trimming cost V 1 base and J 4 bases, with 5 bases left between them. CDR1 and CDR2 (germline): LGHNT, FRNRAP. CDR3 length equals 13 residues. CDR3 loop: CASGLGANQPQHF. DNA for the CDR3: TGTGCTAGTGGTTTGGGGGCTAATCAGCCCCAGCATTTT. The full variable domain, in which reference TRBV12-5 and TRBJ1-5 provide the parts outside the CDR3, is DARVTQTPRHKVTEMGQEVTMRCQPILGHNTVFWYRQTMMQGLELLAYFRNRAPLDDSGMPKDRFSAEMPDATLATLKIQPSEPRDSAVYFCASGLGANQPQHFGDGTRLSIL.

The gene calls are TRBV5-1 and TRBJ1-3; TRBD1 is a possible D gene (6 bases). V was cut by 0 bases and J by 4 bases, with 14 bases left in between. Germline V gene data show CDR1 as SGHRS and CDR2 as YFSETQ. The CDR3 has 16 amino acids. CDR3 coding DNA: TGCGCCAGCAGCTTGGATACAGGGCCGACCGGAAACACCATATATTTT. Protein sequence: CASSLDTGPTGNTIYF.

The V gene is TRBV5-1, the J gene TRBJ2-3; D is possibly TRBD2 (6 bases). The germline gives CDR1 SGHRS, CDR2 YFSETQ. The CDR3 extends over 16 amino acids. V was pared by 4 bases and J by 0 bases, with 15 bases between. The CDR3: CASSRVGAGSTDTQYF. The CDR3 coding sequence is TGCGCCAGCAGCCGGGTTGGAGCGGGTAGCACAGATACGCAGTATTTT.

Only a few counts were recorded for this clone. The rearrangement uses TRBV27 and TRBJ2-7, with 8 bases identical to TRBD1. Germline CDR1 reads MNHEY; CDR2 reads SMNVEV (reference sequence). V lost 5 bases, J lost 1 base, and 7 bases stayed unmatched. The CDR3 sequence is 15 residues long. CDR3 nucleotide sequence: TGTGCCAGCAGTCGTGCGGGACAGGCTTCCTACGAGCAGTACTTC. Translated, it gives CASSRAGQASYEQYF.

The V and J genes are TRBV15 and TRBJ1-3; 8 bases align to TRBD1. This CDR3 contains 14 residues. Per the germline V gene, CDR1 is LNHNV and CDR2 is YYDKDF (reference sequence). The J segment lost 4 bases and the V segment lost 3 bases, leaving 2 bases of the junction unmatched. CDR3 protein: CATSRTGEGNTIYF. The CDR3 DNA sequence: TGTGCCACCAGCAGGACAGGGGAAGGAAACACCATATATTTT.

This clone has a handful of counts. The V call is TRBV19, the J call TRBJ2-1; D unresolved. Germline V lookup: CDR1 LNHDA, CDR2 SQIVND (reference sequence). Trimming pared 6 bases from V and 8 bases from J, leaving 14 bases between. The CDR3 length is 13 residues. The CDR3 protein is CASSTRGIDEQFF. CDR3 nucleotides: TGTGCCAGTAGCACGAGAGGTATCGATGAGCAGTTCTTC.

The chain carries TRBV5-5 and TRBJ2-7, with D perhaps TRBD2 (6 bases). The CDR3 consists of 15 residues. Germline CDR1 SGHKS, CDR2 YYEKEE (reference sequence). The V and J ends lost 4 bases and 5 bases respectively, with 19 bases between them. CDR3 in amino acids: CASSRILAPTHEQYF. For the CDR3, the DNA is TGTGCCAGCAGCCGTATACTAGCTCCTACCCACGAGCAGTACTTC. The variable domain in full, completed from reference TRBV5-5 and TRBJ2-7, reads DAGVTQSPTHLIKTRGQQVTLRCSPISGHKSVSWYQQVLGQGPQFIFQYYEKEERGRGNFPDRFSARQFPNYSSELNVNALLLGDSALYLCASSRILAPTHEQYFGPGTRLTVT.

This clone was seen a handful of times. The genes are TRBV20-1 and TRBJ2-7, with D tentatively TRBD2 (5 bases). V was pared by 6 bases and J by 5 bases, with 11 bases between. The CDR3 spans 11 residues. Germline-derived CDR1 and CDR2 are DFQATT and SNEGSKA (reference sequence). The CDR3 region has the DNA TGCAGTGCCAGTGGGAGCAACGAGCAGTACTTC. This codes for CSASGSNEQYF.

This chain uses TRBV19 with TRBJ2-2, with 7 positions matching TRBD1. V lost 6 bases and J lost 2; bases outside the gene matches: 6. This CDR3 has 15 residues. Looked up from germline, CDR1 is LNHDA and CDR2 is SQIVND (reference sequence). The CDR3 sequence is CASRRQGLNTGELFF. In DNA, the CDR3 is TGTGCCAGTAGAAGACAGGGTCTAAACACCGGGGAGCTGTTTTTT.

This chain links TRBV7-9 with TRBJ1-5; TRBD1 matches at 7 bases. J gave up 3 bases and V 0 bases, and 2 bases lay outside the gene matches. Germline CDR1 reads SEHNR; CDR2 reads FQNEAQ (reference sequence). The CDR3 length is 15 residues. DNA of the CDR3: TGTGCCAGCAGCTTAGCGGGACAGCCCAATCAGCCCCAGCATTTT. Encoded protein: CASSLAGQPNQPQHF.

The sample holds a few counts of this clone. CDR3 residues: CASSRTGWDTDTQYF. The CDR3 region has the DNA TGTGCCAGCAGCCGGACAGGGTGGGACACAGATACGCAGTATTTT. This chain uses TRBV14 with TRBJ2-3; TRBD1 agrees at 8 bases. The length of the CDR3 is 15 residues. CDR1 and CDR2 from the germline V gene are SGHDN and FVKESK. J was trimmed by 2 bases and V by 4 bases; bases with no gene match: 5.

This clone was counted between two and nine times. This rearrangement joins TRBV19 to TRBJ2-2, with D tentatively TRBD1 (5 bases). The CDR3 has 16 amino acids. V shed 0 bases and J shed 5 bases, with 13 bases lying between them. CDR1 LNHDA and CDR2 SQIVND come from the germline V gene (reference sequence). The CDR3 nucleotides are TGTGCCAGTAGTATAGATTTAGGGGTAAGGACCGGGGAGCTGTTTTTT. It is translated as CASSIDLGVRTGELFF.

The chain joins TRBV28 to TRBJ2-6; TRBD1 agrees at 9 bases. The CDR3 totals 18 residues. The germline CDR1 and CDR2 sequences are MDHEN and SYDVKM. V shed 8 bases and J 0 bases; nucleotides not matched to a gene: 11. The CDR3 DNA reads TGTGCCAGCGGCAACCCCGGGACAGGGTCCTCTGGGGCCAACGTCCTGACTTTC. Encoded protein: CASGNPGTGSSGANVLTF.

The CDR3 loop is CASSQERGGRNEQFF. CDR3 nucleotide sequence: TGTGCCAGCAGCCAAGAACGGGGGGGCAGGAATGAGCAGTTCTTC. The chain combines TRBV14 with TRBJ2-1; 8 nucleotides match TRBD2. The CDR3 runs to 15 residues. The V and J ends lost 0 bases and 7 bases, in that order; junction bases with no gene match: 5. From germline, CDR1 is SGHDN and CDR2 FVKESK. The entire variable domain, with the rest obtained from reference TRBV14 and TRBJ2-1, is as follows: EAGVTQFPSHSVIEKGQTVTLRCDPISGHDNLYWYRRVMGKEIKFLLHFVKESKQDESGMPNNRFLAERTGGTYSTLKVQPAELEDSGVYFCASSQERGGRNEQFFGPGTRLTVL.